The following is a T cell receptor (beta chain) sequence with its context. Its cognate antigen has yet to be identified. No much larger clonotype is one base removed from it; base qualities were not supplied. Interpreted using the paper, the treatment or condition label stands for: roughly 10-day PBMC culture with coronavirus spike peptide pools or control peptides (ViraFEST assay). The ViraFEST assay was used in the study, in which antigen-specific T cells were expanded with peptide pools and expanded clonotypes were subsequently identified by TCR sequencing. The convalescent patients' positive SARS-CoV-2 PCR tests were from March to December 2020, which was before the Alpha, Beta and Delta variants emerged in the United States. Each well held around 1.9 million PBMCs cultured with approximately 9.1 ug/ml peptide pools in IMDM containing around 5% human AB serum and roughly 10 IU/ml IL-2. On days 3 and 7, half of the culture medium was replaced with fresh IL-2-containing medium. CD4+ T cells were isolated after around ten days of culture through negative selection using the EasySep CD4+ T cell isolation kit. PBMCs were separated from whole blood using Ficoll-Paque Plus gradient centrifugation and then either used fresh or cryopreserved at -140C. Culture conditions were generally each tested in triplicate wells.

From cysteine to phenylalanine, the CDR3 is 15 amino acids long. Kept here is only the CDR3 DNA, which spans 45 bases and is read in frame from base 1. Looking up the germline V gene yields CDR1 SGHTA and CDR2 FQGTGA. V and J lose 5 bases and 1 base, and a span of 11 bases separates them. This entry comes from a study of vaccination and CD4 T cells after COVID-19 (dated by TCRdb to about 2022). Study-level background: SARS-CoV-2 positivity had been established in the convalescent patients by nasal swab PCR, and mild disease was recorded in about 9 of these patients and severe disease in one. The convalescent cohort included six males and four females, with two Hispanic individuals, seven Caucasians, two Asians and one multiracial person. Participants received two doses of either the Pfizer-BioNTech BNT162b2 vaccine (n=8) or the Moderna mRNA-1273 vaccine (n=2). Post-COVID blood samples from convalescent patients were collected a median of roughly 100 days after diagnosis, with a range of 35 to 161 days. Post-vaccine blood samples were collected a median of approximately 72 days after the second vaccine dose, ranging from about 13 to 241 days. Overlapping spike peptide pools from SARS-CoV-2 and from the common cold coronaviruses HCoV-NL63, HCoV-OC43 and HCoV-229E were used as culture stimuli. Control cultures received a CEFX viral epitope pool as the positive control, an HIV-1 Nef peptide pool as the negative control, or no peptide. The spike-specific CD4+ TCR repertoire was compared before and after mRNA vaccination in fewer than eleven COVID-19 convalescent patients and a handful of infection-naive healthy vaccine recipients.

The investigation overall reported the following: Of the vaccine-specific clones found in convalescent patients, nearly all (304 of 307) were mono-reactive for SARS-CoV-2 spike instead of being cross-reactive with common cold coronaviruses. The number of convalescent patients in the study was relatively small, and the study did not examine early timepoints following natural infection. Although the median number of SARS-CoV-2-reactive clonotypes went up from around 19 after infection to 38 after vaccination, the increase was not significant. Among the post-vaccine SARS-CoV-2-reactive clones in convalescent patients, a median approximately 90% showed up only after vaccination, which suggests vaccine-specific priming.

Library creation used PCR. At the Johns Hopkins FTIC core, DNA from the cultured CD4+ T cells underwent TCR sequencing with the Oncomine TCR Beta short-read assay. The QIAamp micro DNA kit was used to extract genomic DNA from the cultured CD4+ T cells. The Oncomine TCR Beta libraries from cultured CD4+ T cells were pooled using unique dual indexes and then sequenced on an Illumina iSeq 100. In the paper's pipeline: Non-productive sequences were filtered out, and CDR3s that did not start with C, did not end with F or W, or were shorter than 7 amino acids were discarded. The MANAFEST web application was used to identify antigen-specific clonotypes by comparing peptide-stimulated wells against reference wells and other culture wells. For a clone to be called positive, the clone needed an FDR below 0.05, an odds ratio above 5, and a productive frequency above 0.1% in at least two of three replicate wells. Cross-reactive clonotypes were defined as significantly expanded in both SARS-CoV-2 spike wells and at least one common cold coronavirus spike condition. CDR3 homology was assessed with Levenshtein distances (stringdist) and unrooted phylogenetic trees (ape) in R version 3.6.1. The public reads were quality trimmed at Q25 with fastp and then assembled into clones with MiXCR by TCRdb, keeping productive beta chains. A single entry per CDR3 protein holds the most common genes and DNA from its merged rows. The V and J calls reflect TCRdb's pipeline rather than the authors' work. Counted in this sample were more than 15,000 distinct CDR3 sequences; around 40% of them appeared once. The ten largest clones take up under 9.5% of the sample.

The TCR comes from a human donor who had recovered from COVID-19. The sequences come from CD4+ T cells from blood, cultured in vitro, collected after SARS-CoV-2 vaccination. The V and J genes are TRBV7-3 and TRBJ2-2, and possibly TRBD1, on 6 matching bases. CDR3 sequence: CASSQGHRNTGELFF. The DNA is TGTGCCAGCAGCCAGGGACACCGGAACACCGGGGAGCTGTTTTTT.